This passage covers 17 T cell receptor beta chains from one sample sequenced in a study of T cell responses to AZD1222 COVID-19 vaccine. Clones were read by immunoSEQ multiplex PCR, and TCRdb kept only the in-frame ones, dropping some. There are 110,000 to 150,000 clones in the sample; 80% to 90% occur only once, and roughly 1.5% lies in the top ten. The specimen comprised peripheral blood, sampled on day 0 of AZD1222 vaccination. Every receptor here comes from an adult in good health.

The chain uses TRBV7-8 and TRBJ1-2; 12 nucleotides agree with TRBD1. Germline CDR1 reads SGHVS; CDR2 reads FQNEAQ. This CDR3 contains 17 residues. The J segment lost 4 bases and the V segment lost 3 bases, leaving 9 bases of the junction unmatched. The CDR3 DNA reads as TGTGCCAGCAGCTTGCGGGACAGGGGGCTTACCATCTATGGCTACACCTTC. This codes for CASSLRDRGLTIYGYTF.

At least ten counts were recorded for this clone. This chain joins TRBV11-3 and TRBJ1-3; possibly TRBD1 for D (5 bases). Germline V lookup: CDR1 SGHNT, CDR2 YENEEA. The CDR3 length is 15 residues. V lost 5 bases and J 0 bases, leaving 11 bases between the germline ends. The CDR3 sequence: CASSDGGGSGNTIYF. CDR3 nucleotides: TGTGCCAGCAGCGACGGGGGTGGCTCTGGAAACACCATATATTTT. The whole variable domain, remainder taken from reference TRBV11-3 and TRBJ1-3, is EAGVVQSPRYKIIEKKQPVAFWCNPISGHNTLYWYLQNLGQGPELLIRYENEEAVDDSQLPKDRFSAERLKGVDSTLKIQPAELGDSAVYLCASSDGGGSGNTIYFGEGSWLTVV.

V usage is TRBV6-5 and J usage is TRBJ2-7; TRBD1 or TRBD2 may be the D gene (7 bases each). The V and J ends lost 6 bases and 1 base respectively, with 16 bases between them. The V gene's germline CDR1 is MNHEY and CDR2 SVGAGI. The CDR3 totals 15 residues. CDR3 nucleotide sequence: TGTGCCAGCAGGCTCGCGGGGGACAGTTCCTACGAGCAGTACTTC. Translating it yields CASRLAGDSSYEQYF.

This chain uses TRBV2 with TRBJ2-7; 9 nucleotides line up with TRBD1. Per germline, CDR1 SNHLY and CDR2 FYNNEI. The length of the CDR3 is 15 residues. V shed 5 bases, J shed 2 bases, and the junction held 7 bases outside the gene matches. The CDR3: CASSNRDRATYEQYF. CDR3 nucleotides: TGTGCCAGCAGTAACCGGGACAGGGCCACCTACGAGCAGTACTTC. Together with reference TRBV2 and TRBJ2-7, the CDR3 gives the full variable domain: EPEVTQTPSHQVTQMGQEVILRCVPISNHLYFYWYRQILGQKVEFLVSFYNNEISEKSEIFDDQFSVERPDGSNFTLKIRSTKLEDSAMYFCASSNRDRATYEQYFGPGTRLTVT.

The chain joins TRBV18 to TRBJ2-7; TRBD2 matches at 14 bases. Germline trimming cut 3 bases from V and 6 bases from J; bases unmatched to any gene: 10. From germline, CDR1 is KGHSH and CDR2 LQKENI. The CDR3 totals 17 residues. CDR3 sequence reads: CASSPSTSGRASTEQYF. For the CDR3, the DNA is TGTGCCAGCTCACCTTCGACTAGCGGGAGGGCCTCGACCGAGCAGTACTTC.

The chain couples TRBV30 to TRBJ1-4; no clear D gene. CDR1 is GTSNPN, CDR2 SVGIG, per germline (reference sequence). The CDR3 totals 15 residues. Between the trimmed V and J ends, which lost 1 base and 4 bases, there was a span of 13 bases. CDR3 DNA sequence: TGTGCCTGGAGTGCCCCGACCTGGTATAATGAAAAACTGTTTTTT. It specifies CAWSAPTWYNEKLFF.

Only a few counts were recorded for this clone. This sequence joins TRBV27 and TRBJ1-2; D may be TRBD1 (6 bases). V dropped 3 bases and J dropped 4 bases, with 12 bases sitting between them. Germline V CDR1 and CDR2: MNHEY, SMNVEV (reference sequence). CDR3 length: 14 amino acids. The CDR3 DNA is TGTGCCAGCAGTTTCACCGGACAGCCCTATGGCTACACCTTC. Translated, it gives CASSFTGQPYGYTF.

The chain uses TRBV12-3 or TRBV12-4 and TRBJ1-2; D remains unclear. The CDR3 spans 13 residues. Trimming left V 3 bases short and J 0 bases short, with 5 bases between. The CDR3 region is CASSFTTNYGYTF. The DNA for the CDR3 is TGTGCCAGCAGTTTCACAACTAACTATGGCTACACCTTC.

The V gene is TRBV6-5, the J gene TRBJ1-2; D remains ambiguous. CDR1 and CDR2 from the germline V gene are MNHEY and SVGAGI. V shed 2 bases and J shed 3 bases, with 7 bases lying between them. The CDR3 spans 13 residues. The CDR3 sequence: CASSYPGDYGYTF. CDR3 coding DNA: TGTGCCAGCAGTTACCCCGGGGACTATGGCTACACCTTC.

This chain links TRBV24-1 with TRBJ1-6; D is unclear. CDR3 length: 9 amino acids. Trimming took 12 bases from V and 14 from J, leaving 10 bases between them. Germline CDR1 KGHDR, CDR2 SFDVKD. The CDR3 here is CALIPTLHF. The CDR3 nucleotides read TGTGCCCTCATCCCAACCCTCCACTTT.

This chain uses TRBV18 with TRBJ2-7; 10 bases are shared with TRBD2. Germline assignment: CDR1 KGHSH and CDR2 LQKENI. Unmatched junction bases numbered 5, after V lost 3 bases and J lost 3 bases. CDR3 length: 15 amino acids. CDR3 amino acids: CASSPGTSARYEQYF. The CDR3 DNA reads TGTGCCAGCTCACCGGGGACTAGCGCCCGCTACGAGCAGTACTTC.

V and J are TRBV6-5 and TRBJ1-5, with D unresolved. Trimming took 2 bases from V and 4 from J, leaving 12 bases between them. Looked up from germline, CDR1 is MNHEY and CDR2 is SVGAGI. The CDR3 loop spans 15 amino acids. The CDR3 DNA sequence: TGTGCCAGCAGTTACGGGTTGGAAGGGAATCAGCCCCAGCATTTT. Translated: CASSYGLEGNQPQHF.

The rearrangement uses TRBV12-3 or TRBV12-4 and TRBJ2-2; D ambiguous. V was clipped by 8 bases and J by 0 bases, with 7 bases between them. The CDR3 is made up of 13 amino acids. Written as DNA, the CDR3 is TGTGCCAGCCGGGCCCCGAACACCGGGGAGCTGTTTTTT. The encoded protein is CASRAPNTGELFF.

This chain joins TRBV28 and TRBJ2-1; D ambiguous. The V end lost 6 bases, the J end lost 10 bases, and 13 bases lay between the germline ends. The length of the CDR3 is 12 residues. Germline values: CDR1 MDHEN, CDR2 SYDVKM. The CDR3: CASSWTHTEQFF. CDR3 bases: TGTGCCAGCAGCTGGACCCACACCGAGCAGTTCTTC.

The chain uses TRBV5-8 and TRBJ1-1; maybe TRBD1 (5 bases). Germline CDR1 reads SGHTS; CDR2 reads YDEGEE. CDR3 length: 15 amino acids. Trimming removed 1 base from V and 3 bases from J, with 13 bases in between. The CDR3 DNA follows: TGTGCCAGCAGCTTGTCACCCGGGGGGTACACTGAAGCTTTCTTT. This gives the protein CASSLSPGGYTEAFF. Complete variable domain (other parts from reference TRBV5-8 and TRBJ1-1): EAGVTQSPTHLIKTRGQQATLRCSPISGHTSVYWYQQALGLGLQFLLWYDEGEERNRGNFPPRFSGRQFPNYSSELNVNALELEDSALYLCASSLSPGGYTEAFFGQGTRLTVV.

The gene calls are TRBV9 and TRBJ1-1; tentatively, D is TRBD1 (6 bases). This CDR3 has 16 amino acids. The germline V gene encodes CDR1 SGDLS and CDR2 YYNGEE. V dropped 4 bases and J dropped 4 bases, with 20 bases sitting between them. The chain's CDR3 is CASSRGGSPQVTEAFF. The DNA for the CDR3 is TGTGCCAGCAGCCGAGGGGGATCTCCACAGGTCACTGAAGCTTTCTTT. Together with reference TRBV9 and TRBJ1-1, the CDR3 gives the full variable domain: DSGVTQTPKHLITATGQRVTLRCSPRSGDLSVYWYQQSLDQGLQFLIQYYNGEERAKGNILERFSAQQFPDLHSELNLSSLELGDSALYFCASSRGGSPQVTEAFFGQGTRLTVV.

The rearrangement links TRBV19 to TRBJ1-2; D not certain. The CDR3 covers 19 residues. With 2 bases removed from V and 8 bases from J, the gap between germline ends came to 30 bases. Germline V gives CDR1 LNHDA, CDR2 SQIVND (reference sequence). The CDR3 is CASSIFSLRTELERRGYTF. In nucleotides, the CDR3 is TGTGCCAGTAGTATATTTTCTCTTCGGACCGAACTCGAGAGGAGAGGCTACACCTTC.